The text below deals with one T cell receptor (beta chain). Sequencing was performed with immunoSEQ multiplex PCR; in TCRdb, only in-frame clones are kept and a portion is missing. The table includes some 38,000 clones, approximately 94% detected once. This record belongs to a study of T cell changes during pregnancy in multiple sclerosis. J gave up 7 bases and V 1 base, and 5 bases lay outside the gene matches. The germline CDR1 and CDR2 sequences are SGHVS and FQNEAQ. This CDR3 contains 14 residues. This clonotype was sampled from a female donor with multiple sclerosis, enrolled in a pregnancy study. This sequence joins TRBV7-8 and TRBJ1-1, with 8 bases fitting TRBD1. This sample comprised CD4+ T cells from peripheral blood mononuclear cells, obtained in the second trimester of pregnancy. The CDR3 DNA sequence: TGTGCCAGCAGCTTAGGGGGACAGGTTAATGAAGCTTTCTTT. This sequence encodes CASSLGGQVNEAFF.